These T cell receptor beta chains were read from a single sample in a study of blood T cell repertoires in COVID-19. Assay used: immunoSEQ multiplex PCR; TCRdb lists only in-frame clones, some missing. The data contain 110,000 to 150,000 clones, around 79% of them singletons. The specimen sequenced was peripheral blood. The receptor set was obtained from an older woman with COVID-19, enrolled during active disease. Each CDR3 is given with its conserved first and last residue. A D gene is named only where the DNA matches it firmly. The size field is filled for only some rows; it gives once, few, many or a size class.

clone size: .; J gene: TRBJ2-3; V gene: TRBV18; D gene: .; CDR3 protein: CASSSTSTDTQYF; CDR3 DNA: TGTGCCAGCTCCTCAACTAGCACAGATACGCAGTATTTT
clone size: .; J gene: TRBJ1-1; V gene: TRBV29-1; D gene: TRBD1; CDR3 protein: CSALGQGNTEAFF; CDR3 DNA: TGCAGCGCCCTAGGACAGGGAAACACTGAAGCTTTCTTT
clone size: .; J gene: TRBJ1-1; V gene: TRBV6-2/TRBV6-3; D gene: TRBD1; CDR3 protein: CASSTRGTPISYTEAFF; CDR3 DNA: TGTGCCAGCAGTACCAGGGGGACCCCGATCTCTTACACTGAAGCTTTCTTT
clone size: few; J gene: TRBJ1-6; V gene: TRBV14; D gene: .; CDR3 protein: CASSSASYNSPLHF; CDR3 DNA: TGTGCCAGCAGCTCAGCGTCCTATAATTCACCCCTCCACTTT
clone size: .; J gene: TRBJ1-3; V gene: TRBV30; D gene: .; CDR3 protein: CAWNLGAGNTIYF; CDR3 DNA: TGTGCCTGGAACTTGGGGGCGGGAAACACCATATATTTT
clone size: once; J gene: TRBJ1-4; V gene: TRBV11-2; D gene: TRBD1; CDR3 protein: CASSLGDRPMGEEKLFF; CDR3 DNA: TGTGCCAGCAGCTTAGGGGACAGGCCCATGGGTGAAGAAAAACTGTTTTTT
clone size: .; J gene: TRBJ2-2; V gene: TRBV11-2; D gene: TRBD2; CDR3 protein: CASSRTSGGPTGELFF; CDR3 DNA: TGTGCCAGCAGCCGGACTAGCGGGGGGCCAACCGGGGAGCTGTTTTTT
clone size: .; J gene: TRBJ1-3; V gene: TRBV5-1; D gene: .; CDR3 protein: CASSSGPGTPSGNTIYF; CDR3 DNA: TGCGCCAGCAGCTCTGGACCCGGGACACCATCTGGAAACACCATATATTTT
clone size: .; J gene: TRBJ1-2; V gene: TRBV15; D gene: .; CDR3 protein: CATSTLAASGGYTF; CDR3 DNA: TGTGCCACCAGCACGCTGGCTGCCTCGGGTGGCTACACCTTC
clone size: once; J gene: TRBJ2-1; V gene: TRBV5-4; D gene: TRBD1; CDR3 protein: CASSWDRGVEQFF; CDR3 DNA: TGTGCCAGCAGCTGGGACAGGGGCGTTGAGCAGTTCTTC
clone size: .; J gene: TRBJ2-2; V gene: TRBV29-1; D gene: TRBD2; CDR3 protein: CSVGTSGRSNTGELFF; CDR3 DNA: TGCAGCGTGGGGACTAGCGGCCGTTCGAACACCGGGGAGCTGTTTTTT
clone size: .; J gene: TRBJ1-2; V gene: TRBV30; D gene: TRBD1; CDR3 protein: CAWSRDREYGYTF; CDR3 DNA: TGTGCCTGGAGTCGGGACAGGGAATATGGCTACACCTTC
clone size: .; J gene: TRBJ2-5; V gene: TRBV5-1; D gene: TRBD2; CDR3 protein: CASSLAGRVEETQYF; CDR3 DNA: TGCGCCAGCAGCTTGGCGGGGAGGGTGGAGGAGACCCAGTACTTC
clone size: .; J gene: TRBJ1-2; V gene: TRBV5-1; D gene: TRBD1; CDR3 protein: CASSSGQGKKSYGYTF; CDR3 DNA: TGCGCCAGCAGCTCCGGACAGGGCAAAAAATCTTATGGCTACACCTTC
clone size: .; J gene: TRBJ1-2; V gene: TRBV5-4; D gene: .; CDR3 protein: CASSSDTYGYTF; CDR3 DNA: TGTGCCAGCAGCTCGGACACCTATGGCTACACCTTC
clone size: .; J gene: TRBJ2-7; V gene: TRBV7-2; D gene: TRBD2; CDR3 protein: CASSGEGAYEQYF; CDR3 DNA: TGTGCCAGCAGCGGGGAGGGAGCTTACGAGCAGTACTTC
clone size: .; J gene: TRBJ2-1; V gene: TRBV7-8; D gene: TRBD2; CDR3 protein: CASSYHGTSGVPAYNEQFF; CDR3 DNA: TGTGCCAGCAGCTACCACGGGACTAGCGGGGTCCCAGCCTACAATGAGCAGTTCTTC
clone size: .; J gene: TRBJ1-2; V gene: TRBV5-5; D gene: .; CDR3 protein: CASSLAGGSQIYGYTF; CDR3 DNA: TGTGCCAGCAGCTTGGCCGGAGGCAGCCAGATCTATGGCTACACCTTC